Below are 26 T cell receptor beta chains sequenced from a single sample in a study of type 1 regulatory T cells. The antigens these receptors bind are not known. MiXCR, run by TCRdb on the reads, gives a single entry per CDR3 protein. Among 55,000 to 65,000 distinct CDR3 sequences, approximately 67% were seen once, and the ten largest hold 1.5% to 2%. Sequenced input: cultured non-Tr1 T cells, either the whole culture or a sorted T cell fraction (not recorded which). These receptor sequences come from a human donor in good health.

This chain links TRBV30 with TRBJ1-1; a possible D gene is TRBD1 (6 bases). Trimming stripped 1 base from V and 2 bases from J, with 8 bases between. This CDR3 spans 13 amino acids. CDR1 and CDR2 from the germline V gene are GTSNPN and SVGIG (reference sequence). CDR3 sequence reads: CAWSEGGNTEAFF. In DNA form, the CDR3 reads TGTGCCTGGAGTGAGGGGGGTAACACTGAAGCTTTCTTT. Combining the CDR3 with reference TRBV30 and TRBJ1-1 gives the whole variable domain SQTIHQWPATLVQPVGSPLSLECTVEGTSNPNLYWYRQAAGRGLQLLFYSVGIGQISSEVPQNLSASRPQDRQFILSSKKLLLSDSGFYLCAWSEGGNTEAFFGQGTRLTVV.

This clonotype was seen more than once but under ten times. The chain has TRBV25-1 and TRBJ1-6, with 8 bases fitting TRBD1. CDR1 and CDR2 (germline): MGHDK, SYGVNS. V lost 6 bases to trimming and J lost 7 bases; unmatched junction nucleotides: 8. The CDR3 runs to 15 residues. CDR3 amino acids: CASSEGQVMNSPLHF. Written as DNA, the CDR3 is TGTGCCAGCAGCGAGGGACAGGTCATGAATTCACCCCTCCACTTT.

V usage is TRBV15 and J usage is TRBJ2-2; the D is unclear. The CDR3 runs to 14 residues. The V and J ends lost 4 bases and 4 bases respectively, with 10 bases between them. The germline V gene encodes CDR1 LNHNV and CDR2 YYDKDF (reference sequence). The CDR3 DNA reads as TGTGCCACCAGCAATTTCGAGCCCACCGGGGAGCTGTTTTTT. Protein sequence: CATSNFEPTGELFF.

The rearrangement uses TRBV11-2 and TRBJ2-2; TRBD1 might be the D (5 bases). From germline, CDR1 is SGHAT and CDR2 FQNNGV. The V and J ends lost 2 bases and 3 bases respectively, with 13 bases between them. The CDR3 runs to 16 residues. The CDR3 loop reads CASSLNAGQDTGELFF. CDR3 nucleotide sequence: TGTGCCAGCAGCTTAAACGCAGGGCAAGACACCGGGGAGCTGTTTTTT.

Comment on this clonotype: The junction departs from germline at one end; a sequencing error may be responsible. J is TRBJ2-3 and V is TRBV6-6, with 15 bases aligning to TRBD2. Germline V gene lookup returns CDR1 MNHNY and CDR2 SVGAGI (reference sequence). CDR3 length: 16 residues. The CDR3 sequence: CASSGGLAGGQNTQYF. For the CDR3, the DNA is TGTGCCAGCAGTGGCGGACTAGCGGGAGGGCAGAATACACAGTATTTT.

This clonotype was counted a few times. The V call is TRBV7-9, the J call TRBJ1-6; TRBD1 matches 10 bases. The junction had 9 bases not matched to a gene; V was cut back by 5 bases and J by 5 bases. Looked up from germline, CDR1 is SEHNR and CDR2 is FQNEAQ (reference sequence). This CDR3 has 17 residues. Here the CDR3 DNA reads TGTGCCAGCAGCCGAGGGACAGGGGATTTTGATAATTCACCCCTCCACTTT. Its translation is CASSRGTGDFDNSPLHF.

V gene TRBV28 combines with J gene TRBJ2-5; 9 nucleotides line up with TRBD1. Trimming took 6 bases from V and 5 from J; bases not matched to a gene: 4. This CDR3 contains 13 residues. The germline CDR1 and CDR2 sequences are MDHEN and SYDVKM. Here the CDR3 DNA reads TGTGCCAGCAGCACAGGGGGCGCGGAGACCCAGTACTTC. Protein: CASSTGGAETQYF.

The chain is built from TRBV20-1 and TRBJ2-5, with 11 bases identical to TRBD2. Germline CDR1 reads DFQATT; CDR2 reads SNEGSKA (reference sequence). This CDR3 is built from 14 residues. V dropped 3 bases and J dropped 4; count of bases not matched to a gene: 4. The CDR3 DNA is TGCAGTGCTAGGGGGCTAGCGGGAGGAGAGACCCAGTACTTC. Protein: CSARGLAGGETQYF.

V usage is TRBV7-2 and J usage is TRBJ1-3, with D unclear. The V gene's germline CDR1 is SGHTA and CDR2 FQGNSA. The CDR3 sequence is 14 residues long. V lost 5 bases, J lost 2 bases, and 10 bases lay in between. The CDR3 region is CASSPPRPGNTIYF. The CDR3 DNA is TGTGCCAGCAGCCCCCCCCGCCCTGGAAACACCATATATTTT.

The table lists this clonotype with a few counts. This rearrangement joins TRBV4-1 to TRBJ2-5, with 8 bases lining up with TRBD1. CDR1 is MGHRA, CDR2 YSYEKL, per germline. V trimming: 3 bases; J trimming: 5 bases; junction bases outside the gene matches: 8. This CDR3 has 15 residues. The chain's CDR3 is CASSQRTGTLETQYF. CDR3 DNA sequence: TGCGCCAGCAGCCAGCGGACAGGGACGTTGGAGACCCAGTACTTC.

The V call is TRBV19, the J call TRBJ2-5; 8 bases map to TRBD1. The germline CDR1 and CDR2 sequences are LNHDA and SQIVND (reference sequence). The CDR3 consists of 13 residues. V shed 4 bases, J shed 4 bases, and the junction held 2 bases outside the gene matches. CDR3 region: CASSTDRGETQYF. For the CDR3, the DNA is TGTGCCAGTAGTACCGACAGGGGAGAGACCCAGTACTTC.

Details on this clonotype: One junction end does not reproduce the germline sequence, and a read error may be involved. The chain employs TRBV5-1 and TRBJ1-2; a possible D gene is TRBD1 (5 bases). The CDR3 is made up of 13 amino acids. From germline, CDR1 is SGHRS and CDR2 YFSETQ. The CDR3, as DNA: TGCGCCAGCGGCTTGGGACTTAACTATGGCTACACCTTC. Translating gives CASGLGLNYGYTF.

This clonotype turned up a few times. The chain recombines TRBV20-1 with TRBJ1-5, with 10 positions matching TRBD1. Looked up from germline, CDR1 is DFQATT and CDR2 is SNEGSKA (reference sequence). V lost 6 bases and J lost 3; bases outside the gene matches: 5. This CDR3 comprises 14 residues. The CDR3 region is CSAGTGAYNQPQHF. DNA for the CDR3: TGCAGTGCAGGGACAGGGGCTTACAATCAGCCCCAGCATTTT.

This clonotype has just a few counts. Here the CDR3 DNA reads TGTGCCAGCAGCTTAGAGGCAGCTGGAAACACCATATATTTT. As protein: CASSLEAAGNTIYF. V is TRBV7-9 and J is TRBJ1-3; no firm D call. CDR3 length equals 14 residues. Trimming left V 1 base short and J 2 bases short, with 6 bases between. Germline V CDR1 and CDR2: SEHNR, FQNEAQ (reference sequence). Filled out from reference TRBV7-9 and TRBJ1-3, the complete variable domain reads DTGVSQNPRHKITKRGQNVTFRCDPISEHNRLYWYRQTLGQGPEFLTYFQNEAQLEKSRLLSDRFSAERPKGSFSTLEIQRTEQGDSAMYLCASSLEAAGNTIYFGEGSWLTVV.

The V gene is TRBV13, the J gene TRBJ2-5, with a tentative D call TRBD2 (5 bases). The CDR3 loop spans 14 amino acids. V gave up 5 bases and J gave up 4 bases, with 14 bases separating them. The germline gives CDR1 PRHDT, CDR2 FYEKMQ (reference sequence). In DNA form, the CDR3 reads TGTGCCAGCAGCCCGAGGAGCGGTGGAGAGACCCAGTACTTC. The encoded protein is CASSPRSGGETQYF.

This clonotype has more than one count but fewer than ten. V and J are TRBV12-3 or TRBV12-4 and TRBJ2-3; perhaps TRBD2 as D (6 bases). The CDR3 consists of 16 residues. V gave up 1 base and J gave up 6 bases, with 17 bases separating them. The CDR3 spells CASSLDWWRGGDTQYF. CDR3 nucleotide sequence: TGTGCCAGCAGTTTAGATTGGTGGAGGGGTGGGGATACGCAGTATTTT.

The chain has TRBV27 and TRBJ2-3, with D tentatively TRBD1 or TRBD2 (5 bases each). V was trimmed by 11 bases and J by 0 bases, leaving 12 bases between them. Germline CDR1 is MNHEY and CDR2 is SMNVEV (reference sequence). This CDR3 has 13 amino acids. The CDR3 DNA is TGTGCCCAGGGAAGCGGTAGCACAGATACGCAGTATTTT. Encoded protein: CAQGSGSTDTQYF.

The chain has TRBV7-3 and TRBJ1-3; unclear D gene. Germline V gene lookup returns CDR1 SGHTA and CDR2 FQGTGA. This CDR3 spans 13 amino acids. Trimming removed 4 bases from V and 4 bases from J, with 8 bases in between. The CDR3 region is CASSSGPGNTIYF. The CDR3 DNA sequence: TGTGCCAGCAGCTCCGGGCCGGGAAACACCATATATTTT.

The chain uses TRBV5-1 and TRBJ2-7, with 9 nucleotides matching TRBD1. The germline V gene encodes CDR1 SGHRS and CDR2 YFSETQ. V shed 2 bases and J 0 bases; nucleotides not matched to a gene: 0. The CDR3 totals 14 residues. The CDR3 sequence is CASSLQGASYEQYF. As DNA, the CDR3 is TGCGCCAGCAGCTTACAGGGGGCCTCCTACGAGCAGTACTTC.

The gene calls are TRBV7-9 and TRBJ2-5; D is ambiguous. Germline CDR1 and CDR2: SEHNR and FQNEAQ (reference sequence). There are 13 residues in the CDR3. The V end was cut by 6 bases, the J end by 2 bases, with 10 bases between. CDR3: CASRLQRQETQYF. The CDR3 bases are TGTGCCAGCAGGCTACAAAGACAAGAGACCCAGTACTTC.

This chain links TRBV12-3 or TRBV12-4 with TRBJ2-2; TRBD1 agrees at 11 bases. V lost 3 bases and J lost 6; bases outside the gene matches: 3. The CDR3 has 15 amino acids. The CDR3 region is CASSFRTGGAGELFF. The CDR3 DNA sequence: TGTGCCAGCAGTTTCAGGACAGGGGGCGCCGGGGAGCTGTTTTTT.

This clonotype was found a few times. This chain connects TRBV7-2 to TRBJ2-1; weak D call: TRBD1 (5 bases). CDR3 length: 13 residues. Germline CDR1 reads SGHTA; CDR2 reads FQGNSA. V was cut by 5 bases and J by 10 bases, with 15 bases left in between. CDR3 coding DNA: TGTGCCAGCAGCACGCTCCCCCGGACAGAGCAGTTCTTC. As protein: CASSTLPRTEQFF. Full variable domain (outside the CDR3, taken from reference TRBV7-2 and TRBJ2-1): GAGVSQSPSNKVTEKGKDVELRCDPISGHTALYWYRQSLGQGLEFLIYFQGNSAPDKSGLPSDRFSAERTGGSVSTLTIQRTQQEDSAVYLCASSTLPRTEQFFGPGTRLTVL.

The chain uses TRBV15 and TRBJ2-4; TRBD1 aligns across 11 bases. V lost 3 bases to trimming and J lost 8 bases; unmatched junction nucleotides: 3. This CDR3 is 14 amino acids long. Germline V gene lookup returns CDR1 LNHNV and CDR2 YYDKDF (reference sequence). CDR3 DNA sequence: TGTGCCACCAGCAGCGGACAGGGGGCGGACATTCAGTACTTC. Its translation: CATSSGQGADIQYF.

The rearrangement links TRBV3-1 to TRBJ2-7, with D possibly called TRBD1 or TRBD2 (5 bases each). The CDR3 extends over 15 amino acids. Germline-derived CDR1 and CDR2 are LGHDT and YNNKEL (reference sequence). V lost 2 bases and J 6 bases, leaving 17 bases between the germline ends. The CDR3 sequence is CASSQPGTNRGEQYF. Written as DNA, the CDR3 is TGTGCCAGCAGCCAACCCGGGACCAATCGTGGCGAGCAGTACTTC.

This sequence joins TRBV18 and TRBJ1-2; TRBD1 might be the D (6 bases). Germline assignment: CDR1 KGHSH and CDR2 LQKENI. This CDR3 has 16 amino acids. Trimming took off 1 base at V and 0 bases at J, with 12 bases between the two ends. The CDR3 sequence is CASSPRGQVTNYGYTF. The DNA for the CDR3 is TGTGCCAGCTCACCACGGGGACAAGTCACTAACTATGGCTACACCTTC. The entire variable domain, with the rest obtained from reference TRBV18 and TRBJ1-2, is as follows: NAGVMQNPRHLVRRRGQEARLRCSPMKGHSHVYWYRQLPEEGLKFMVYLQKENIIDESGMPKERFSAEFPKEGPSILRIQQVVRGDSAAYFCASSPRGQVTNYGYTFGSGTRLTVV.

The V gene is TRBV5-1, the J gene TRBJ2-7; unclear D gene. Deletions cut 4 bases from V and 3 bases from J, with 11 bases between. Germline CDR1 is SGHRS and CDR2 is YFSETQ. The CDR3 extends over 13 amino acids. CDR3 region: CASSRPAVYEQYF. CDR3 DNA sequence: TGCGCCAGCAGCCGTCCCGCCGTCTACGAGCAGTACTTC.